The next 30 T cell receptor beta chains were all read from a single sample in a study of blood T cell repertoires in COVID-19. Clones were read by immunoSEQ multiplex PCR, and TCRdb kept only the in-frame ones, dropping some. In the table there are roughly 80,000 clones, around nine tenths of which are singletons. The sample consisted of peripheral blood. The origin of the receptors is a woman older than 75 with active or convalescent COVID-19.

The chain joins TRBV13 to TRBJ2-7; D gene ambiguous. V gave up 0 bases and J gave up 1 base, with 7 bases separating them. Per germline, CDR1 PRHDT and CDR2 FYEKMQ (reference sequence). The CDR3 is 14 residues long. CDR3 in amino acids: CASSLGLNSYEQYF. The CDR3 DNA sequence: TGTGCCAGCAGCTTAGGGCTAAATTCCTACGAGCAGTACTTC.

The table lists this clone with a few counts. The gene calls are TRBV6-6 and TRBJ1-6, with 9 positions matching TRBD1. The V and J ends lost 2 bases and 6 bases, in that order; junction bases with no gene match: 2. Per the germline V gene, CDR1 is MNHNY and CDR2 is SVGAGI (reference sequence). This CDR3 is 15 amino acids long. CDR3 in amino acids: CASSYLDRGNSPLHF. The CDR3 DNA is TGTGCCAGCAGTTACCTGGACAGGGGTAATTCACCCCTCCACTTT.

This chain joins TRBV27 and TRBJ2-7, with 9 bases aligning to TRBD1. The V and J ends lost 6 bases and 5 bases, in that order; junction bases with no gene match: 11. CDR1 and CDR2 from the germline V gene are MNHEY and SMNVEV (reference sequence). The CDR3 length is 15 residues. The CDR3: CASRSTGGITHEQYF. The DNA for the CDR3 is TGTGCCAGCAGGTCTACAGGGGGCATTACCCACGAGCAGTACTTC.

The chain couples TRBV2 to TRBJ1-4; 8 positions match TRBD1. CDR3 length equals 14 residues. Germline V gene data show CDR1 as SNHLY and CDR2 as FYNNEI. V trimming: 1 base; J trimming: 10 bases; junction bases outside the gene matches: 5. CDR3 loop: CASSEGTGSRKLFF. The CDR3 DNA reads TGTGCCAGCAGTGAAGGGACAGGGTCAAGAAAACTGTTTTTT.

The V call is TRBV29-1, the J call TRBJ2-1; 7 positions agree with TRBD2. Germline CDR1 SQVTM, CDR2 ANQGSEA. Trimming took 0 bases from V and 7 from J; bases not matched to a gene: 9. The CDR3 runs to 15 residues. CDR3 DNA: TGCAGCGTTGAAGATCCCGGCGGGGGTCGGAATGAGCAGTTCTTC. Protein product: CSVEDPGGGRNEQFF.

The genes are TRBV24-1 and TRBJ2-7, with 9 nucleotides matching TRBD2. Germline V gene sequence: CDR1 KGHDR, CDR2 SFDVKD. There are 17 residues in the CDR3. V was clipped by 1 base and J by 4 bases; unmatched bases: 10. CDR3 in DNA: TGTGCCACCAGTGATTTCCGCAGCGGGAGGTCTGATTACGAGCAGTACTTC. Its translation is CATSDFRSGRSDYEQYF.

The chain combines TRBV5-5 with TRBJ2-3; no firm D call. This CDR3 comprises 13 residues. Trimming took 7 bases from V and 3 from J, leaving 12 bases between them. Germline V gene lookup returns CDR1 SGHKS and CDR2 YYEKEE (reference sequence). The CDR3 DNA follows: TGTGCCAGCTCTCCCGCGTCGACAGATACGCAGTATTTT. The encoded protein is CASSPASTDTQYF.

The rearrangement uses TRBV2 and TRBJ1-6; maybe TRBD1 (5 bases). The CDR3 runs 13 residues. Germline lookup yields CDR1 SNHLY and CDR2 FYNNEI. Trimming took 8 bases from V and 4 from J, leaving 9 bases between them. The CDR3 coding sequence is TGTGCCAGCGGGACTGGTTATAATTCACCCCTCCACTTT. It encodes CASGTGYNSPLHF.

This clone has just a few counts. The rearrangement links TRBV12-5 to TRBJ2-5; the D gene is possibly TRBD2 (5 bases). The V end was cut by 3 bases, the J end by 5 bases, with 25 bases between. CDR3 length: 18 amino acids. Per the germline V gene, CDR1 is LGHNT and CDR2 is FRNRAP. The CDR3: CASGFVSRREPGRETQYF. The DNA of the CDR3 is TGTGCTAGTGGTTTTGTATCCCGACGGGAACCCGGAAGGGAGACCCAGTACTTC.

The chain couples TRBV5-6 to TRBJ2-4, with 7 bases matching TRBD1. This CDR3 comprises 14 residues. The junction had 5 bases not matched to a gene; V was cut back by 1 base and J by 7 bases. Germline assignment: CDR1 SGHDT and CDR2 YYEEEE. The DNA for the CDR3 is TGTGCCAGCAGCTTGATCACAGGGGTGAACATTCAGTACTTC. The encoded protein is CASSLITGVNIQYF. The variable domain in full, with the rest retrieved from reference TRBV5-6 and TRBJ2-4, is DAGVTQSPTHLIKTRGQQVTLRCSPKSGHDTVSWYQQALGQGPQFIFQYYEEEERQRGNFPDRFSGHQFPNYSSELNVNALLLGDSALYLCASSLITGVNIQYFGAGTRLSVL.

The gene calls are TRBV7-9 and TRBJ1-2; the match to TRBD1 covers 8 bases. CDR1 is SEHNR and CDR2 is FQNEAQ in the germline V gene (reference sequence). The V gene end was trimmed by 4 bases and the J gene end by 8 bases; junction bases not matched to a gene: 6. This CDR3 region has 13 residues. CDR3 coding DNA: TGTGCCAGCAGCTCGACAGGGGCCAGGGGCTACACCTTC. Translation gives CASSSTGARGYTF.

For the CDR3, the DNA is TGTGCCAGCTCCCGGAGGGGAGAGACCCAGTACTTC. Translation gives CASSRRGETQYF. The chain links TRBV18 to TRBJ2-5, with a possible D match to TRBD2 (6 bases). The germline V and J ends were trimmed by 6 bases and 4 bases, with 9 bases remaining between them. In germline, CDR1 is KGHSH, CDR2 LQKENI. The CDR3 sequence is 12 residues long.

This clone was found a few times. The CDR3 loop reads CASSDLGVNTEAFF. CDR3 nucleotides: TGTGCCAGCAGTGATCTAGGGGTGAACACTGAAGCTTTCTTT. V usage is TRBV25-1 and J usage is TRBJ1-1; weak D call: TRBD1 (5 bases). Germline values: CDR1 MGHDK, CDR2 SYGVNS. V was pared by 3 bases and J by 0 bases, with 8 bases between. The CDR3 runs 14 residues.

The J gene is TRBJ1-1, the V gene TRBV5-8, with TRBD1 identical over 11 bases. The CDR3 has 15 amino acids. Germline-derived CDR1 and CDR2 are SGHTS and YDEGEE. V shed 4 bases, J shed 6 bases, and the junction held 8 bases outside the gene matches. The CDR3 here is CASSKDRGLVSEAFF. The CDR3 region has the DNA TGTGCCAGCAGCAAGGACAGGGGGCTCGTATCTGAAGCTTTCTTT.

V usage is TRBV9 and J usage is TRBJ2-5, with a weak D call TRBD2 (7 bases). Germline values: CDR1 SGDLS, CDR2 YYNGEE. With 4 bases removed from V and 0 bases from J, the gap between germline ends came to 16 bases. The CDR3 is 16 residues long. The CDR3 nucleotides are TGTGCCAGCAGCCCACGGGGGGCGGGGGACCAAGAGACCCAGTACTTC. Translating gives CASSPRGAGDQETQYF.

The chain is built from TRBV6-2 or TRBV6-3 and TRBJ2-3; 11 bases are a match to TRBD2. CDR1 and CDR2 (germline): MNHEY, SVGEGT. The length of the CDR3 is 15 residues. V shed 5 bases, J shed 3 bases, and the junction held 4 bases outside the gene matches. The CDR3 DNA reads as TGTGCCAGCAGTCTCCCTAGCGGGGGGACAGATACGCAGTATTTT. This encodes CASSLPSGGTDTQYF.

CDR3 amino acids: CASSYRGSKGAFF. In nucleotides, the CDR3 is TGTGCCAGCAGTTACAGAGGATCTAAGGGGGCTTTCTTT. The rearrangement uses TRBV6-5 and TRBJ1-1; D possibly corresponds to TRBD1 (5 bases). Trimming shortened V by 2 bases and J by 11 bases, and 15 bases separated the two germline ends. CDR1 and CDR2 from the germline V gene are MNHEY and SVGAGI. The CDR3 totals 13 residues.

Only one count was recorded for this clone. V gene TRBV24-1 combines with J gene TRBJ2-3; 7 bases are a match to TRBD2. The ends lost 4 bases at V and 3 bases at J; junction bases unmatched: 3. Germline assignment: CDR1 KGHDR and CDR2 SFDVKD. The CDR3 length is 14 residues. In nucleotides, the CDR3 is TGTGCCACCAGTGACGGGGGGTTGACAGATACGCAGTATTTT. As protein: CATSDGGLTDTQYF.

V and J are TRBV28 and TRBJ2-7, with D unresolved. Germline loops: CDR1 MDHEN, CDR2 SYDVKM. The CDR3 is 15 amino acids. The V end was cut by 2 bases, the J end by 0 bases, with 11 bases between. CDR3 bases: TGTGCCAGCAGTTTAAGCCCGGGTATCTCCTACGAGCAGTACTTC. Amino acid sequence: CASSLSPGISYEQYF.

This chain connects TRBV28 to TRBJ1-1; tentatively, D is TRBD1 (6 bases). CDR1 and CDR2 (germline): MDHEN, SYDVKM. V lost 5 bases and J 1 base, leaving 14 bases between the germline ends. The CDR3 is 15 amino acids. Here the CDR3 reads CASSPTGIANTEAFF. The DNA for the CDR3 is TGTGCCAGCAGTCCTACAGGGATCGCGAACACTGAAGCTTTCTTT.

This clone was detected only once. This chain connects TRBV28 to TRBJ1-1; 7 bases align to TRBD1. The CDR3 length is 15 residues. With 2 bases clipped from V and 1 base from J, the junction kept 4 bases outside the gene matches. Looked up from germline, CDR1 is MDHEN and CDR2 is SYDVKM. The CDR3 sequence: CASSLARQGNTEAFF. In DNA, the CDR3 is TGTGCCAGCAGTTTAGCTCGACAGGGGAACACTGAAGCTTTCTTT.

The chain links TRBV18 to TRBJ2-2; TRBD2 agrees at 8 bases. This CDR3 is 15 amino acids long. Germline assignment: CDR1 KGHSH and CDR2 LQKENI. V lost 6 bases to trimming and J lost 0 bases; unmatched junction nucleotides: 3. CDR3 DNA: TGTGCCAGCTCGCTAGCGGGTTCGAACACCGGGGAGCTGTTTTTT. Amino acid sequence: CASSLAGSNTGELFF.

This clone has a single count. Other DNA variants within this sample encode the same CDR3. CDR3 amino acids: CASSLGGGLYNEQFF. DNA of the CDR3: TGTGCCAGCAGCTTAGGCGGGGGCCTCTACAATGAGCAGTTCTTC. The chain carries TRBV7-2 and TRBJ2-1; possibly TRBD2 for D (7 bases). This CDR3 is built from 15 residues. The germline gives CDR1 SGHTA, CDR2 FQGNSA. V lost 1 base and J lost 3, with 10 bases in between.

This chain uses TRBV12-3 or TRBV12-4 with TRBJ1-5; D unresolved. The CDR3 loop spans 13 amino acids. V lost 3 bases and J lost 10, with 13 bases in between. The CDR3 protein is CASSFEGASPQHF. CDR3 nucleotide sequence: TGTGCCAGCAGTTTTGAAGGAGCGAGCCCCCAGCATTTT.

The chain employs TRBV24-1 and TRBJ2-3; 8 bases fit TRBD1. This CDR3 region has 15 residues. Germline CDR1 reads KGHDR; CDR2 reads SFDVKD. V gave up 5 bases and J gave up 3 bases; unmatched junction bases: 6. CDR3 protein: CATSVAGGGTDTQYF. The CDR3 DNA reads TGTGCCACCAGTGTCGCAGGGGGCGGGACAGATACGCAGTATTTT.

The rearrangement joins TRBV19 to TRBJ2-5, with D maybe TRBD1 (6 bases). The CDR3 extends over 14 amino acids. Germline values: CDR1 LNHDA, CDR2 SQIVND (reference sequence). V was trimmed by 3 bases and J by 5 bases, leaving 13 bases between them. The CDR3 nucleotides are TGTGCCAGTAGTATCACAATTACAGGGGAGACCCAGTACTTC. Its protein is CASSITITGETQYF.

The genes are TRBV4-2 and TRBJ2-5, with D possibly TRBD1 on 5 matching bases. The V and J ends lost 1 base and 3 bases respectively, with 12 bases between them. CDR3 length: 15 amino acids. CDR1 LGHNA and CDR2 YNFKEQ come from the germline V gene. This chain's CDR3 is CASSQGEGVEETQYF. CDR3 sequence (DNA): TGTGCCAGCAGCCAAGGTGAAGGGGTTGAAGAGACCCAGTACTTC.

The chain is built from TRBV24-1 and TRBJ1-1; D unclear. The CDR3 is 14 residues long. Per the germline V gene, CDR1 is KGHDR and CDR2 is SFDVKD. The V gene lost 5 bases and the J gene lost 10 bases, with 19 bases spanning the gap. Written as DNA, the CDR3 is TGTGCCACCAGTGCGGGCGTCGAAACGGCGGGAGCTTTCTTT. Its translation: CATSAGVETAGAFF.

The CDR3 DNA sequence: TGTGCCAGCAGCTTATCCCAAAGTACTACCTACGAGCAGTACTTC. It codes for CASSLSQSTTYEQYF. The chain links TRBV11-2 to TRBJ2-7, with D uncertain. CDR1 is SGHAT, CDR2 FQNNGV, per germline. V was trimmed by 2 bases and J by 2 bases, leaving 13 bases between them. CDR3 length equals 15 residues.

This rearrangement joins TRBV7-2 to TRBJ1-1; D not certain. The CDR3 loop spans 14 amino acids. V lost 1 base, J lost 0 bases, and 6 bases lay in between. The germline CDR1 and CDR2 sequences are SGHTA and FQGNSA. This CDR3 is CASSLGRLNTEAFF. The CDR3 nucleotides read TGTGCCAGCAGCTTAGGCAGATTGAACACTGAAGCTTTCTTT.